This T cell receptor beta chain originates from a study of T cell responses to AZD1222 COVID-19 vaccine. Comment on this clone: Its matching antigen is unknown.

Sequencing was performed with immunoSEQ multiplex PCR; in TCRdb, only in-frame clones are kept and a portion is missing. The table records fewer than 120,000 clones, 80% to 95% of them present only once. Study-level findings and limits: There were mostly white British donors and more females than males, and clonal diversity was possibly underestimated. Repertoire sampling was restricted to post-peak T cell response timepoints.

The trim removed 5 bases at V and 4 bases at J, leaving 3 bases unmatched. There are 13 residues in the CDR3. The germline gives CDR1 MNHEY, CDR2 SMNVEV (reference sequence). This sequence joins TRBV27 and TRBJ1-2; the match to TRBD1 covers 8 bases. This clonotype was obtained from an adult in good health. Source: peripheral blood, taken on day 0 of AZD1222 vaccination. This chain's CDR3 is CASSGTGGYGYTF. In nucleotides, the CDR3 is TGTGCCAGCAGTGGAACAGGGGGCTATGGCTACACCTTC.